A single sample gave rise to the 24 T cell receptor beta chains below, sequenced in a study of shared clonotypes between healthy human individuals. The repertoire was sequenced with immunoSEQ multiplex PCR; TCRdb's copy has only in-frame clones and lacks some. The repertoire holds a few million clones, with less than 95% as singletons. The material sequenced was naive CD4+ T cells from PBMCs. Regarding subset: CD45RA+ positively selected. The source of these receptors is a man between 18 and 29 years old in good health. Some clones in this sample may be carry-over from other donors' samples.

The gene calls are TRBV11-3 and TRBJ2-7; D might be TRBD1 or TRBD2, each matching 8 bases. CDR3 size: 15 residues. Germline CDR1 reads SGHNT; CDR2 reads YENEEA. V was cut by 5 bases and J by 3 bases, with 17 bases left in between. The CDR3 nucleotides are TGTGCCAGCAGCCAGGGGGCGGGAGGAGTCTACGAGCAGTACTTC. Residues: CASSQGAGGVYEQYF.

The chain couples TRBV28 to TRBJ2-5; no clear D. Trimming removed 8 bases from V and 5 bases from J, with 12 bases in between. Germline values: CDR1 MDHEN, CDR2 SYDVKM. The CDR3 is 12 amino acids. CDR3 bases: TGTGCCAGCGAGACGCCTCGGGAGACCCAGTACTTC. Protein product: CASETPRETQYF.

The V and J genes are TRBV2 and TRBJ2-3; TRBD1 agrees at 9 bases. The CDR3 runs 15 residues. The ends lost 4 bases at V and 3 bases at J; junction bases unmatched: 5. Per the germline V gene, CDR1 is SNHLY and CDR2 is FYNNEI. The CDR3 loop is CASSARDRVTDTQYF. The CDR3 region has the DNA TGTGCCAGCAGTGCCCGGGACAGGGTAACAGATACGCAGTATTTT.

In nucleotides, the CDR3 is TGTGCCAGCAGCTTGGAACAGAAGGATGAAAAACTGTTTTTT. It encodes CASSLEQKDEKLFF. The V call is TRBV5-6, the J call TRBJ1-4; no definite D call. This CDR3 has 14 amino acids. V was trimmed by 0 bases and J by 6 bases, leaving 9 bases between them. Germline-derived CDR1 and CDR2 are SGHDT and YYEEEE. Combining the CDR3 with reference TRBV5-6 and TRBJ1-4 gives the whole variable domain DAGVTQSPTHLIKTRGQQVTLRCSPKSGHDTVSWYQQALGQGPQFIFQYYEEEERQRGNFPDRFSGHQFPNYSSELNVNALLLGDSALYLCASSLEQKDEKLFFGSGTQLSVL.

This sequence joins TRBV28 and TRBJ1-5; D ambiguous. The germline V gene encodes CDR1 MDHEN and CDR2 SYDVKM. The CDR3 runs 14 residues. The V and J ends lost 6 bases and 0 bases respectively, with 9 bases between them. In DNA, the CDR3 is TGTGCCAGCAGGGAGGTTAATAGCAATCAGCCCCAGCATTTT. Translated: CASREVNSNQPQHF. The complete variable domain, with remaining parts taken from reference TRBV28 and TRBJ1-5, reads DVKVTQSSRYLVKRTGEKVFLECVQDMDHENMFWYRQDPGLGLRLIYFSYDVKMKEKGDIPEGYSVSREKKERFSLILESASTNQTSMYLCASREVNSNQPQHFGDGTRLSIL.

This clone has just a few counts. The chain carries TRBV12-5 and TRBJ1-1; D is uncertain. CDR1 is LGHNT and CDR2 is FRNRAP in the germline V gene. The CDR3 loop spans 14 amino acids. The V and J ends lost 7 bases and 1 base respectively, with 13 bases between them. This CDR3 reads CASAHPDKNTEAFF. CDR3 sequence (DNA): TGTGCTAGTGCTCATCCCGACAAGAACACTGAAGCTTTCTTT.

The chain links TRBV5-1 to TRBJ2-3, with D uncertain. The CDR3 extends over 15 amino acids. Trimming removed 1 base at V and 2 bases at J, with 11 bases between. Germline V gene sequence: CDR1 SGHRS, CDR2 YFSETQ. In nucleotides, the CDR3 is TGCGCCAGCAGCTTGCGTGGTCCTCACACAGATACGCAGTATTTT. This translates into CASSLRGPHTDTQYF.

The rearrangement joins TRBV7-9 to TRBJ1-3; D gene ambiguous. The CDR3 loop spans 15 amino acids. The V and J ends lost 3 bases and 0 bases respectively, with 9 bases between them. Per the germline V gene, CDR1 is SEHNR and CDR2 is FQNEAQ (reference sequence). This chain's CDR3 is CASSLVSLSGNTIYF. CDR3 coding DNA: TGTGCCAGCAGCTTGGTGTCCCTCTCTGGAAACACCATATATTTT.

About this clone itself: Different DNA sequences within this sample yield the same CDR3. The chain joins TRBV5-4 to TRBJ2-2; D uncertain. The CDR3 extends over 15 amino acids. Trimming took off 0 bases at V and 0 bases at J, with 6 bases between the two ends. In germline, CDR1 is SGHNT, CDR2 YYREEE (reference sequence). CDR3 nucleotides: TGTGCCAGCAGCTTGGAAGGCGCGAACACCGGGGAGCTGTTTTTT. Residues: CASSLEGANTGELFF.

The V gene is TRBV5-4, the J gene TRBJ2-1, with 8 bases aligning to TRBD2. Germline V gene sequence: CDR1 SGHNT, CDR2 YYREEE (reference sequence). Germline trimming cut 1 base from V and 10 bases from J; bases unmatched to any gene: 7. The CDR3 is 14 residues long. The CDR3 region has the DNA TGTGCCAGCAGCTTGCCGGCGGGAGGCAACGAGCAGTTCTTC. Its protein product is CASSLPAGGNEQFF.

The CDR3 is CASSLTWTTYNEQFF. The CDR3 DNA sequence: TGTGCCAGCAGCTTAACGTGGACTACATACAATGAGCAGTTCTTC. The V call is TRBV7-3, the J call TRBJ2-1; a possible D gene is TRBD2 (6 bases). The germline V gene has CDR1 SGHTA and CDR2 FQGTGA. Deletions cut 0 bases from V and 4 bases from J, with 10 bases between. This CDR3 spans 15 amino acids.

The V and J genes are TRBV27 and TRBJ2-7, with 7 positions matching TRBD2. The CDR3 loop spans 14 amino acids. The V gene end was trimmed by 2 bases and the J gene end by 0 bases; junction bases not matched to a gene: 1. Germline CDR1 reads MNHEY; CDR2 reads SMNVEV (reference sequence). Here the CDR3 DNA reads TGTGCCAGCAGTTTAGGGGGGGTCTCCTACGAGCAGTACTTC. Translating gives CASSLGGVSYEQYF.

The chain joins TRBV28 to TRBJ2-3; D is unclear. With 2 bases removed from V and 1 base from J, the gap between germline ends came to 7 bases. Germline V gene sequence: CDR1 MDHEN, CDR2 SYDVKM. The CDR3 loop spans 14 amino acids. The CDR3 DNA follows: TGTGCCAGCAGTTTAAGATTCCGCACAGATACGCAGTATTTT. Translating gives CASSLRFRTDTQYF.

The chain has TRBV5-8 and TRBJ2-6; no firm D call. Germline V gene sequence: CDR1 SGHTS, CDR2 YDEGEE. This CDR3 comprises 14 residues. V was pared by 4 bases and J by 2 bases, with 7 bases between. This CDR3 is CASSADAGANVLTF. The DNA of the CDR3 is TGTGCCAGCAGCGCGGACGCTGGGGCCAACGTCCTGACTTTC.

The rearrangement links TRBV29-1 to TRBJ1-4, with TRBD1 identical over 8 bases. Germline CDR1 is SQVTM and CDR2 is ANQGSEA. The CDR3 loop spans 14 amino acids. The V segment lost 6 bases and the J segment 5 bases; nucleotides outside the gene matches: 8. CDR3 region: CSVTIQGANEKLFF. In DNA, the CDR3 is TGCAGCGTCACGATCCAGGGGGCGAATGAAAAACTGTTTTTT. The full variable domain, its missing parts supplied by reference TRBV29-1 and TRBJ1-4, is SAVISQKPSRDICQRGTSLTIQCQVDSQVTMMFWYRQQPGQSLTLIATANQGSEATYESGFVIDKFPISRPNLTFSTLTVSNMSPEDSSIYLCSVTIQGANEKLFFGSGTQLSVL.

This rearrangement joins TRBV5-1 to TRBJ2-1; TRBD2 might be the D (5 bases). The CDR3 is 13 residues long. Germline V gene lookup returns CDR1 SGHRS and CDR2 YFSETQ. V lost 2 bases to trimming and J lost 5 bases, with 8 bases between them. In nucleotides, the CDR3 is TGCGCCAGCAGCTTCGGGGTCCACAATGAGCAGTTCTTC. Its translation: CASSFGVHNEQFF.

A remark on this clone: Other nucleotide sequences in the sample specify the same CDR3. This rearrangement joins TRBV5-1 to TRBJ2-5; D remains unclear. V shed 3 bases and J shed 5 bases, with 11 bases lying between them. This CDR3 comprises 13 residues. In germline, CDR1 is SGHRS, CDR2 YFSETQ. The chain's CDR3 is CASSSGQAETQYF. The CDR3 region has the DNA TGCGCCAGCAGCTCCGGTCAGGCGGAGACCCAGTACTTC.

The rearrangement uses TRBV11-1 and TRBJ2-1, with 11 bases matching TRBD2. Germline V gene data show CDR1 as SGHAT and CDR2 as FQDESV (reference sequence). With V trimmed by 0 bases and J by 4 bases, 5 bases remained unmatched. The length of the CDR3 is 17 residues. In DNA form, the CDR3 reads TGTGCCAGCAGCTTAGCAATGGGACTAGCGGTTTACAATGAGCAGTTCTTC. Protein: CASSLAMGLAVYNEQFF.

The gene calls are TRBV9 and TRBJ2-6; TRBD2 agrees at 16 bases. This CDR3 spans 19 amino acids. Germline CDR1 and CDR2: SGDLS and YYNGEE. Trimming removed 2 bases from V and 2 bases from J; junction bases left unmatched: 4. CDR3 sequence reads: CASSVEGLAGGTGANVLTF. Written as DNA, the CDR3 is TGTGCCAGCAGCGTGGAGGGACTAGCGGGAGGGACTGGGGCCAACGTCCTGACTTTC.

V usage is TRBV28 and J usage is TRBJ1-3; no firm D call. The CDR3 is 14 residues long. The V end lost 6 bases, the J end lost 3 bases, and 12 bases lay between the germline ends. The germline V gene encodes CDR1 MDHEN and CDR2 SYDVKM. This CDR3 is CASSTPYRGNTIYF. CDR3 nucleotide sequence: TGTGCCAGCAGCACCCCGTACCGTGGAAACACCATATATTTT.

The chain recombines TRBV5-5 with TRBJ2-2, with D possibly TRBD2 on 5 matching bases. Germline lookup yields CDR1 SGHKS and CDR2 YYEKEE (reference sequence). The CDR3 sequence is 13 residues long. V lost 0 bases and J 5 bases, leaving 5 bases between the germline ends. The CDR3 protein is CASSLGLTGELFF. CDR3 coding DNA: TGTGCCAGCAGCTTGGGACTAACCGGGGAGCTGTTTTTT.

The genes are TRBV2 and TRBJ2-3; 9 bases are a match to TRBD2. J gave up 2 bases and V 8 bases, and 2 bases lay outside the gene matches. Germline assignment: CDR1 SNHLY and CDR2 FYNNEI. CDR3 length: 13 amino acids. CDR3 nucleotide sequence: TGTGCCAGCTTAGCGGGGGCCACAGATACGCAGTATTTT. This codes for CASLAGATDTQYF.

The genes are TRBV28 and TRBJ2-7; D is unresolved. Germline-derived CDR1 and CDR2 are MDHEN and SYDVKM. The V gene lost 5 bases and the J gene lost 1 base, with 15 bases spanning the gap. This CDR3 spans 15 amino acids. CDR3 amino acids: CASSPLVAASYEQYF. CDR3 coding DNA: TGTGCCAGCAGTCCCCTGGTGGCTGCTTCCTACGAGCAGTACTTC.

V and J are TRBV19 and TRBJ2-1, with TRBD2 identical over 7 bases. Trimming at V came to 5 bases and at J to 7 bases, leaving 14 bases not matched to a gene. CDR1 LNHDA and CDR2 SQIVND come from the germline V gene (reference sequence). The CDR3 consists of 16 residues. In DNA form, the CDR3 reads TGTGCCAGTAGTTCTGTGGGGGTGGGAGGGCTGAATGAGCAGTTCTTC. Translation: CASSSVGVGGLNEQFF.